Presented here are 22 T cell receptor beta chains from one specimen sequenced in a study of T-cell reconstitution after alpha-beta-depleted transplantation in children. Unique molecular identifiers tagged the TCRbeta library. TCRdb fed the PCR reads into MiXCR, producing one record per CDR3 protein. The repertoire consists of a few hundred thousand distinct CDR3 sequences, with approximately 9.5% occurring once and the leading ten covering around 6%. Source: PBMCs from the stem cell graft donor, taken from the stem cell graft. Receptor source: a human donor who donated a stem cell graft to a child with acute lymphoblastic leukemia.

This clonotype showed up many times. The genes are TRBV29-1 and TRBJ2-3; 7 bases are a match to TRBD1. CDR3 length equals 14 residues. The ends lost 6 bases at V and 2 bases at J; junction bases unmatched: 8. Germline CDR1 and CDR2: SQVTM and ANQGSEA. CDR3 in amino acids: CSVDGQDNTDTQYF. CDR3 nucleotides: TGCAGCGTGGACGGACAGGATAACACAGATACGCAGTATTTT.

The chain has TRBV7-6 and TRBJ2-2; 10 bases agree with TRBD1. Germline V gives CDR1 SGHVS, CDR2 FNYEAQ. The ends lost 5 bases at V and 4 bases at J; junction bases unmatched: 7. The CDR3 sequence is 16 residues long. CDR3 nucleotide sequence: TGTGCCAGCAGCGCCCGACAGGGGGCGAGCACCGGGGAGCTGTTTTTT. Translated: CASSARQGASTGELFF. Combining the CDR3 with reference TRBV7-6 and TRBJ2-2 gives the whole variable domain GAGVSQSPRYKVTKRGQDVALRCDPISGHVSLYWYRQALGQGPEFLTYFNYEAQQDKSGLPNDRFSAERPEGSISTLTIQRTEQRDSAMYRCASSARQGASTGELFFGEGSRLTVL.

This clonotype was detected ten times or more. This chain joins TRBV20-1 and TRBJ2-1; D gene ambiguous. CDR3 length: 14 residues. Germline assignment: CDR1 DFQATT and CDR2 SNEGSKA (reference sequence). Deletions cut 6 bases from V and 0 bases from J, with 12 bases between. CDR3 nucleotides: TGCAGTGCGCCAACCCGTAGCTCCTACAATGAGCAGTTCTTC. It translates to CSAPTRSSYNEQFF.

This clonotype was picked up a small number of times. The chain links TRBV29-1 to TRBJ2-3, with D possibly matching TRBD1 (6 bases). Trimming pared 6 bases from V and 3 bases from J, leaving 16 bases between. Germline lookup yields CDR1 SQVTM and CDR2 ANQGSEA. The length of the CDR3 is 14 residues. In nucleotides, the CDR3 is TGCAGCGTGGGAGACAGGAGCGGAACAGATACGCAGTATTTT. It yields the protein CSVGDRSGTDTQYF.

This clonotype was observed a handful of times. The chain combines TRBV12-3 or TRBV12-4 with TRBJ1-5, with D possibly matching TRBD1 (6 bases). The CDR3 is 17 residues long. The V end lost 5 bases, the J end lost 0 bases, and 17 bases lay between the germline ends. The CDR3 sequence: CASSRGQLLTSNQPQHF. CDR3 sequence (DNA): TGTGCCAGCAGTCGGGGGCAGCTATTAACTAGCAATCAGCCCCAGCATTTT.

The chain uses TRBV12-3 or TRBV12-4 and TRBJ1-2; 7 positions agree with TRBD1. The CDR3 sequence is 14 residues long. J lost 7 bases, V lost 6 bases, and 11 bases had no gene match. The CDR3 reads CASRPQGFGAGYTF. In nucleotides, the CDR3 is TGTGCCAGCAGGCCACAGGGGTTTGGTGCTGGCTACACCTTC.

This clonotype was recorded a few times. The chain carries TRBV7-2 and TRBJ2-7; TRBD1 aligns across 7 bases. Germline V gives CDR1 SGHTA, CDR2 FQGNSA. The V gene end was trimmed by 8 bases and the J gene end by 5 bases; junction bases not matched to a gene: 6. The CDR3 length is 12 residues. The CDR3 region has the DNA TGTGCCAGCCGGAACAGGGGCGACGAGCAGTACTTC. This translates into CASRNRGDEQYF.

V usage is TRBV12-3 or TRBV12-4 and J usage is TRBJ1-6; D gene uncertain. V was clipped by 3 bases and J by 10 bases, with 13 bases between them. The CDR3 runs to 14 residues. The CDR3 DNA reads TGTGCCAGCAGTTTGGCCGTGGGTTGGTCACCCCTCCACTTT. Translation gives CASSLAVGWSPLHF.

This clonotype was seen many times. V usage is TRBV5-5 and J usage is TRBJ2-3; 7 nucleotides match TRBD2. The CDR3 loop spans 14 amino acids. V dropped 5 bases and J dropped 3; count of bases not matched to a gene: 6. Germline V gives CDR1 SGHKS, CDR2 YYEKEE (reference sequence). CDR3 sequence: CASSYSGGTDTQYF. DNA of the CDR3: TGTGCCAGCAGTTATTCGGGGGGAACAGATACGCAGTATTTT.

The rearrangement joins TRBV29-1 to TRBJ1-5; D is perhaps TRBD1 (6 bases). Germline CDR1 is SQVTM and CDR2 is ANQGSEA. The V end was cut by 4 bases, the J end by 4 bases, with 14 bases between. This CDR3 contains 14 residues. Written as DNA, the CDR3 is TGCAGCGTTGGCACAGGGAGAGTGAATCAGCCCCAGCATTTT. Translated: CSVGTGRVNQPQHF. Complete variable domain (other parts from reference TRBV29-1 and TRBJ1-5): SAVISQKPSRDICQRGTSLTIQCQVDSQVTMMFWYRQQPGQSLTLIATANQGSEATYESGFVIDKFPISRPNLTFSTLTVSNMSPEDSSIYLCSVGTGRVNQPQHFGDGTRLSIL.

In this sample, this clonotype turned up a few times. The J gene is TRBJ2-7, the V gene TRBV28, with no clear D. This CDR3 region has 14 residues. V was pared by 2 bases and J by 6 bases, with 14 bases between. Germline V gives CDR1 MDHEN, CDR2 SYDVKM. CDR3 protein: CASSLSPGYGEQYF. CDR3 DNA: TGTGCCAGCAGTTTAAGTCCGGGTTATGGCGAGCAGTACTTC.

This clonotype was found many times. This sequence joins TRBV6-2 or TRBV6-3 and TRBJ1-5; D uncertain. The CDR3 is 13 residues long. CDR1 and CDR2 from the germline V gene are MNHEY and SVGEGT. V was clipped by 5 bases and J by 1 base, with 6 bases between them. In nucleotides, the CDR3 is TGTGCCAGCAGTCCCGGGAGCAATCAGCCCCAGCATTTT. Translated: CASSPGSNQPQHF.

This clonotype has only a few counts. J is TRBJ1-1 and V is TRBV5-8; D is perhaps TRBD1 (6 bases). The V end was cut by 4 bases, the J end by 3 bases, with 10 bases between. The CDR3 extends over 13 amino acids. Germline assignment: CDR1 SGHTS and CDR2 YDEGEE. CDR3 protein: CASSGGRDTEAFF. The CDR3, as DNA: TGTGCCAGCAGCGGGGGCCGGGACACTGAAGCTTTCTTT. Based on the CDR3 plus reference TRBV5-8 and TRBJ1-1, the full variable domain is EAGVTQSPTHLIKTRGQQATLRCSPISGHTSVYWYQQALGLGLQFLLWYDEGEERNRGNFPPRFSGRQFPNYSSELNVNALELEDSALYLCASSGGRDTEAFFGQGTRLTVV.

The CDR3 reads CASSQLARDRERFSYNEQFF. The DNA for the CDR3 is TGTGCCAGCAGCCAATTGGCCCGGGACAGGGAACGATTCTCCTACAATGAGCAGTTCTTC. The chain uses TRBV11-3 and TRBJ2-1; 9 nucleotides agree with TRBD1. CDR1 is SGHNT, CDR2 YENEEA, per germline. This CDR3 is built from 20 residues. Unmatched junction bases numbered 17, after V lost 5 bases and J lost 0 bases.

This clonotype was seen ten or more times. This chain uses TRBV3-1 with TRBJ2-1; no definite D call. V dropped 4 bases and J dropped 1 base, with 8 bases sitting between them. There are 14 residues in the CDR3. The germline V gene has CDR1 LGHDT and CDR2 YNNKEL (reference sequence). The CDR3 spells CASSREWSYNEQFF. CDR3 nucleotide sequence: TGTGCCAGCAGCCGAGAGTGGTCCTACAATGAGCAGTTCTTC.

This clonotype was counted ten times or more. This rearrangement joins TRBV3-1 to TRBJ1-2, with 11 bases fitting TRBD1. Germline assignment: CDR1 LGHDT and CDR2 YNNKEL (reference sequence). The V gene end was trimmed by 3 bases and the J gene end by 3 bases; junction bases not matched to a gene: 6. The CDR3 has 16 amino acids. The DNA for the CDR3 is TGTGCCAGCAGCCAGGTTGGGACAGGGGGAGACTATGGCTACACCTTC. Translating gives CASSQVGTGGDYGYTF.

The CDR3 nucleotides are TGCAGTGGACAGGCGGCGATCGGCCCAAATTCACCCCTCCACTTT. It encodes CSGQAAIGPNSPLHF. The J gene is TRBJ1-6, the V gene TRBV20-1; perhaps TRBD1 as D (6 bases). V lost 7 bases, J lost 7 bases, and 20 bases lay in between. This CDR3 comprises 15 residues. Germline V gene sequence: CDR1 DFQATT, CDR2 SNEGSKA (reference sequence).

The table lists this clonotype with a few counts. The chain couples TRBV5-1 to TRBJ2-7, with 8 bases lining up with TRBD1. This CDR3 has 13 residues. After removal of 4 bases from V and 2 bases from J, the junction contained 2 bases not matched to a gene. Germline values: CDR1 SGHRS, CDR2 YFSETQ. CDR3 DNA sequence: TGCGCCAGCAGCGAACAGGGGGCCTACGAGCAGTACTTC. It encodes CASSEQGAYEQYF.

This clonotype was seen more than once but under ten times. This chain joins TRBV7-2 and TRBJ1-2, with 8 bases aligning to TRBD1. Trimming cost V 11 bases and J 3 bases; bases outside gene matches: 14. Looked up from germline, CDR1 is SGHTA and CDR2 is FQGNSA. There are 15 residues in the CDR3. CDR3 coding DNA: TGTGCCTCCGGTGGGCAGGGGGCAGCGGACTATGGCTACACCTTC. This gives the protein CASGGQGAADYGYTF.

This clonotype has a handful of counts. V usage is TRBV2 and J usage is TRBJ1-2, with TRBD1 matching 7 bases. The germline V gene has CDR1 SNHLY and CDR2 FYNNEI. J lost 3 bases, V lost 6 bases, and 7 bases had no gene match. This CDR3 is built from 14 residues. The CDR3 here is CASRLRGGDYGYTF. CDR3 nucleotide sequence: TGTGCCAGCAGACTCAGGGGGGGAGACTATGGCTACACCTTC.

This clonotype was counted only a few times. The rearrangement uses TRBV20-1 and TRBJ1-2; 8 bases map to TRBD1. Germline CDR1 reads DFQATT; CDR2 reads SNEGSKA (reference sequence). The CDR3 is 11 amino acids. V lost 7 bases, J lost 8 bases, and 6 bases stayed unmatched. The CDR3: CSVQGAVGYTF. The CDR3 DNA reads TGCAGTGTTCAGGGGGCGGTCGGCTACACCTTC.

This clonotype was seen only a few times. The V call is TRBV5-1, the J call TRBJ2-5; 8 bases are shared with TRBD2. After removal of 0 bases from V and 1 base from J, the junction contained 5 bases not matched to a gene. The length of the CDR3 is 16 residues. Germline V CDR1 and CDR2: SGHRS, YFSETQ. The CDR3 nucleotides read TGCGCCAGCAGCTTGGGCACTAGCGGACTCCAAGAGACCCAGTACTTC. Translating gives CASSLGTSGLQETQYF.